This T cell receptor beta chain was sequenced for a study of T-cell reconstitution after alpha-beta-depleted transplantation in children. There are 13 residues in the CDR3. Germline-derived CDR1 and CDR2 are SGHVS and FQNEAQ. V was cut by 10 bases and J by 8 bases, with 18 bases left in between. This clonotype occurred a few times. Antigen specificity is unknown. Overall study findings and caveats: It was newly produced T cells that mostly accounted for T-cell counts and diversity one year after transplant. It was surviving recipient T cells and thymic progenitors that gave some patients high TCRbeta diversity at day 60. It was reported that alpha-beta T cells came from several hundred expanded graft clones (about two months after transplant).

TCRbeta library preparation incorporated unique molecular identifiers. TCRdb called the PCR reads again in MiXCR, with one record for every CDR3 protein. The table has hundreds of thousands of distinct CDR3 sequences, approximately 15% seen once. The sequence was collected from a male patient aged 10-17 years who had a stem cell transplant for acute lymphoblastic leukemia, so the T cells may come from the graft donor. Sequenced material: PBMCs, mostly from graft donor cells, taken 360 days after TCRalphabeta/CD19-depleted stem cell transplant. The genes are TRBV7-8 and TRBJ2-1, with D possibly TRBD2 on 7 matching bases. This CDR3 is CANSPGGTDEQFF. The CDR3 nucleotides read TGTGCCAACTCTCCGGGGGGCACCGATGAGCAGTTCTTC.